Following are 15 T cell receptor beta chains from one sample sequenced in a study of T cell repertoires in cytomegalovirus infection. For these TCRs, the target antigens are not known. MiXCR, applied by TCRdb to the reads, yields one record per CDR3 protein. The top ten hold 18% of the sample, which has hundreds of thousands of distinct CDR3 sequences, roughly 30% seen once. The source material was cultured PBMCs, sampled from culture after CMV antigen stimulation. Receptors originate from a human donor in good health (CMV status not recorded). Some clones in this sample may be carry-over from other donors' samples.

The rearrangement uses TRBV12-3 or TRBV12-4 and TRBJ1-1; D gene unclear. The CDR3 length is 14 residues. V lost 6 bases, J lost 0 bases, and 11 bases lay in between. CDR3 in amino acids: CASSLNGMNTEAFF. CDR3 sequence (DNA): TGTGCCAGCAGCCTCAATGGGATGAACACTGAAGCTTTCTTT.

The rearrangement joins TRBV12-3 or TRBV12-4 to TRBJ2-1; D uncertain. Trimming removed 5 bases at V and 0 bases at J, with 14 bases between. This CDR3 spans 16 amino acids. The CDR3 is CASSLPGVHSYNEQFF. DNA of the CDR3: TGTGCCAGCAGTCTACCCGGCGTGCACTCCTACAATGAGCAGTTCTTC.

The V call is TRBV29-1, the J call TRBJ2-2, with D possibly TRBD2 on 6 matching bases. The CDR3 contains 13 residues. The V gene's germline CDR1 is SQVTM and CDR2 ANQGSEA. The ends were cut back, 4 bases at V and 7 bases at J, with 13 bases in the middle. Here the CDR3 DNA reads TGCAGCGTTGGCCAGACTAGGGGCGGGGAGCTGTTTTTT. Translating gives CSVGQTRGGELFF.

This clonotype was seen a few times. The chain has TRBV7-2 and TRBJ2-1; 16 bases line up with TRBD2. Per germline, CDR1 SGHTA and CDR2 FQGNSA. V was pared by 1 base and J by 2 bases, with 2 bases of the junction left unmatched. This CDR3 contains 18 residues. CDR3: CASSLGGTSGRAYNEQFF. CDR3 DNA: TGTGCCAGCAGCTTAGGTGGGACTAGCGGGAGGGCCTACAATGAGCAGTTCTTC.

The chain recombines TRBV6-2 or TRBV6-3 with TRBJ2-2, with 7 bases identical to TRBD2. With V trimmed by 8 bases and J by 8 bases, 8 bases remained unmatched. The germline CDR1 and CDR2 sequences are MNHEY and SVGEGT. This CDR3 spans 13 amino acids. CDR3 DNA: TGTGCCAGCCATCGGGGGGACGTAGGGGAGCTGTTTTTT. This encodes CASHRGDVGELFF.

This clonotype was observed a handful of times. V gene TRBV7-9 combines with J gene TRBJ2-2; TRBD2 aligns across 7 bases. The CDR3 length is 15 residues. With V trimmed by 5 bases and J by 0 bases, 3 bases remained unmatched. Germline assignment: CDR1 SEHNR and CDR2 FQNEAQ (reference sequence). The DNA for the CDR3 is TGTGCCAGCAGCGCCGGGACTACGAACACCGGGGAGCTGTTTTTT. Its translation: CASSAGTTNTGELFF.

The V and J genes are TRBV10-2 and TRBJ2-3; maybe TRBD1 (5 bases). The CDR3 has 13 residues. Trimming cost V 3 bases and J 9 bases, with 13 bases left between them. CDR1 and CDR2 from the germline V gene are WSHSY and SAAADI. In DNA form, the CDR3 reads TGCGCCAGCAGTGACCAGACGCCAGGGACGCAGTATTTT. Amino acids: CASSDQTPGTQYF.

The chain recombines TRBV2 with TRBJ2-3; tentative D call: TRBD2 (6 bases). Trimming left V 4 bases short and J 5 bases short, with 13 bases between. Germline CDR1 SNHLY, CDR2 FYNNEI. CDR3 length: 14 amino acids. For the CDR3, the DNA is TGTGCCAGCAGTGGGCGGGGTGGGGAAGATACGCAGTATTTT. Translation gives CASSGRGGEDTQYF.

The chain employs TRBV12-3 or TRBV12-4 and TRBJ2-2; D not resolved. V was shortened by 6 bases and J by 6 bases, with 11 bases between the two germline ends. CDR3 length: 13 residues. CDR3 region: CASRPMLAGELFF. Written as DNA, the CDR3 is TGTGCCAGCAGGCCGATGTTGGCCGGGGAGCTGTTTTTT.

There are many counts of this clonotype. This chain connects TRBV7-2 to TRBJ2-5; TRBD1 matches at 10 bases. After removal of 7 bases from V and 3 bases from J, the junction contained 5 bases not matched to a gene. CDR3 size: 14 residues. Looked up from germline, CDR1 is SGHTA and CDR2 is FQGNSA. The CDR3 is CASKDRGGKETQYF. CDR3 DNA: TGTGCCAGCAAGGACAGGGGGGGGAAAGAGACCCAGTACTTC.

The chain employs TRBV20-1 and TRBJ2-4; D is perhaps TRBD1 or TRBD2 (6 bases each). Germline V gene lookup returns CDR1 DFQATT and CDR2 SNEGSKA (reference sequence). This CDR3 is built from 14 residues. V lost 3 bases, J lost 0 bases, and 9 bases lay in between. The CDR3 protein is CSASPGAAKNIQYF. In DNA, the CDR3 is TGCAGTGCTAGTCCGGGGGCAGCCAAAAACATTCAGTACTTC.

V usage is TRBV7-2 and J usage is TRBJ2-7, with D possibly matching TRBD2 (5 bases). The germline CDR1 and CDR2 sequences are SGHTA and FQGNSA. The CDR3 has 11 residues. Between the trimmed V and J ends, which lost 5 bases and 9 bases, there was a span of 11 bases. The CDR3 reads CASSDRGMQYF. CDR3 bases: TGTGCCAGCAGCGACCGGGGTATGCAGTACTTC.

Many counts were recorded for this clonotype. J is TRBJ2-6 and V is TRBV7-2, with no clear D. Trimming took 1 base from V and 4 from J, leaving 5 bases between them. This CDR3 has 14 residues. CDR1 is SGHTA and CDR2 is FQGNSA in the germline V gene. The CDR3 loop reads CASSLEVGANVLTF. CDR3 nucleotide sequence: TGTGCCAGCAGCTTAGAAGTGGGGGCCAACGTCCTGACTTTC.

This clonotype was observed a handful of times. The V call is TRBV5-4, the J call TRBJ1-1; weak D call: TRBD1 (6 bases). Between the trimmed V and J ends, which lost 4 bases and 0 bases, there was a span of 13 bases. Germline V gene data show CDR1 as SGHNT and CDR2 as YYREEE (reference sequence). This CDR3 has 15 residues. The CDR3 region is CASSARGSMNTEAFF. The DNA of the CDR3 is TGTGCCAGCAGCGCCAGGGGCTCCATGAACACTGAAGCTTTCTTT.

This clonotype was counted between two and nine times. The chain employs TRBV15 and TRBJ2-2, with D unresolved. Trimming stripped 1 base from V and 3 bases from J, with 6 bases between. The germline V gene encodes CDR1 LNHNV and CDR2 YYDKDF (reference sequence). The CDR3 covers 14 residues. The DNA of the CDR3 is TGTGCCACCAGCAGAGGGGGTGACACCGGGGAGCTGTTTTTT. Amino acids: CATSRGGDTGELFF. The whole variable domain, remainder taken from reference TRBV15 and TRBJ2-2, is DAMVIQNPRYQVTQFGKPVTLSCSQTLNHNVMYWYQQKSSQAPKLLFHYYDKDFNNEADTPDNFQSRRPNTSFCFLDIRSPGLGDTAMYLCATSRGGDTGELFFGEGSRLTVL.